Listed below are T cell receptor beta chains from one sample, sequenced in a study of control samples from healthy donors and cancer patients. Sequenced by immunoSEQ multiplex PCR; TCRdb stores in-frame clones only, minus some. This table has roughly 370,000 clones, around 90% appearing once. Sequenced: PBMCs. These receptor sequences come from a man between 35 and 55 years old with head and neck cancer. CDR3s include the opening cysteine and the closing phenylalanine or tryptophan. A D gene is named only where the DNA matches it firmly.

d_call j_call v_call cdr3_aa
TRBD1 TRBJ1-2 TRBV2 CASSHGTGDGYTF
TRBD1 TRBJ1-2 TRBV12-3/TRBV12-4 CASSKQGAGGYTF
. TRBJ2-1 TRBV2 CASNSGQFF
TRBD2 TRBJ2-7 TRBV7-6 CASTPGAASGSYEQYF
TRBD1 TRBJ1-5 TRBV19 CASSIGDRSGLPQHF
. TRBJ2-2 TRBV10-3 CAMRRGNTGELFF
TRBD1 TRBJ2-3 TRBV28 CASSQTGGPLKGQYF
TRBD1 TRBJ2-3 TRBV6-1 CASSERRQGDTDTQYF
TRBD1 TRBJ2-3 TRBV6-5 CASRLTGIEADTQYF
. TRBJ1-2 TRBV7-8 CASSLAGVDGYTF
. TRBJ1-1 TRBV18 CASSREGLVADTEAFF
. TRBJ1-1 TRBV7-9 CASSRSNTEAFF
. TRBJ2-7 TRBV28 CASRDYNEQYF
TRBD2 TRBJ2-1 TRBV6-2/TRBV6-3 CASSSSAGGPTGQFF
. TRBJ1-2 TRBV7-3 CASSFDGSGGYTF
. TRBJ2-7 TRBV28 CASSLKIAEQYF
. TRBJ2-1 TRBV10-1 CASSGSPLREQFF
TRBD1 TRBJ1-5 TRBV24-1 CATGDRAGERPQHF
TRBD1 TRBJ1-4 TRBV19 CASSPDRGTNEKLFF
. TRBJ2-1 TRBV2 CASTNYGGYSYNEQFF
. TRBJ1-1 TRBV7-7 CASSSGLDTEAFF
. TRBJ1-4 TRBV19 CASSGLGTQNEKLFF
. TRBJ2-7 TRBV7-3 CASSPEQYF
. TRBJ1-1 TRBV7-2 CASSPQLDSTEAFF
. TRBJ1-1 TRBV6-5 CASSFVGEAFF
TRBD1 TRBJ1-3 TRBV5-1 CASSLGTDSGNTIYF
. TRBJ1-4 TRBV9 CASSVDWRAGATNEKLFF
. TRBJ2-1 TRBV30 CAWSVALAREQFF
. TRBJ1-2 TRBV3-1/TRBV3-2 CASSQDEPNRGAAYGYTF
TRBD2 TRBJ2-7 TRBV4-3 CASSQDGLAGYEQYF
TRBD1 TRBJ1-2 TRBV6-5 CASRYRGTNYGYTF